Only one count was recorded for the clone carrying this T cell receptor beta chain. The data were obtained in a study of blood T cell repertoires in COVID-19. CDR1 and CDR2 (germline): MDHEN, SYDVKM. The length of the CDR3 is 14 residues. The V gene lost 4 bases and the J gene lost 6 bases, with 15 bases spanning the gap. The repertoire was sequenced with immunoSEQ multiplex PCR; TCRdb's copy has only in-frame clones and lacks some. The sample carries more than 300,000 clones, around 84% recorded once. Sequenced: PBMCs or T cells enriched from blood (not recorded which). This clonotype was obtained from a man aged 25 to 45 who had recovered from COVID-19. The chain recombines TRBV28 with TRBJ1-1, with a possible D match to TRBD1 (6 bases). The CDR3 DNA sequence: TGTGCCAGCAGTTGGGGGGGCGCCGGCCCTGAAGCTTTCTTT. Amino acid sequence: CASSWGGAGPEAFF.